This TCR beta chain was identified in a study of sequential checkpoint blockade in melanoma. Germline CDR1 is SGHNT and CDR2 is YENEEA. With V trimmed by 3 bases and J by 8 bases, 8 bases remained unmatched. The length of the CDR3 is 14 residues. Assay: immunoSEQ multiplex PCR; the TCRdb copy retains only in-frame clones and omits some. Of approximately 2,200 clones listed, more than 20% were seen once; the top ten hold about 15%. This sample's treatment: randomized to nivolumab then ipilimumab (arm A) or the reverse (arm B). This TCR was recovered from a human donor with melanoma. Specimen: tumor tissue (inferred from file names), collected from a patient given nivolumab and ipilimumab in sequence. The chain joins TRBV11-3 to TRBJ2-3; 7 nucleotides agree with TRBD2. The CDR3 is CASSLSLAVGTQYF. The CDR3 coding sequence is TGTGCCAGCAGCTTGAGTCTAGCGGTGGGTACGCAGTATTTT.